This T cell receptor beta chain was captured by sequencing in a study of identical twins. Overall study results and limits: Beta out-of-frame sequences showed weaker excess twin sharing. Out-of-frame alpha sequences common to twins exhibited an excess of low generation probability.

This clonotype was counted only a few times. Antigen specificity is unknown. MiXCR, run by TCRdb on the 5' RACE reads, gives a single entry per CDR3 protein. Of 400,000 to 550,000 distinct CDR3 sequences in the sample, approximately 24% were seen once. Germline CDR1 is SGHDT and CDR2 is YYEEEE. There are 16 residues in the CDR3. V was clipped by 0 bases and J by 0 bases, with 10 bases between them. These sequences were also reported in another study, on T cells expressing NK-cell markers. From that study: The CD3+CD56-NKG2C+ fraction was also led by these clonotypes in a few donors. It is unclear if expanded NKG2C-expressing clones target HCMV antigens.

This clonotype was obtained from a woman between 18 and 30 years old in good health. The gene calls are TRBV5-6 and TRBJ2-1; D call uncertain. Material for sequencing was CD4+ T cells sorted from blood. The CDR3 is CASSLGPQSSYNEQFF. The CDR3 DNA reads TGTGCCAGCAGCTTGGGGCCGCAGAGCTCCTACAATGAGCAGTTCTTC.